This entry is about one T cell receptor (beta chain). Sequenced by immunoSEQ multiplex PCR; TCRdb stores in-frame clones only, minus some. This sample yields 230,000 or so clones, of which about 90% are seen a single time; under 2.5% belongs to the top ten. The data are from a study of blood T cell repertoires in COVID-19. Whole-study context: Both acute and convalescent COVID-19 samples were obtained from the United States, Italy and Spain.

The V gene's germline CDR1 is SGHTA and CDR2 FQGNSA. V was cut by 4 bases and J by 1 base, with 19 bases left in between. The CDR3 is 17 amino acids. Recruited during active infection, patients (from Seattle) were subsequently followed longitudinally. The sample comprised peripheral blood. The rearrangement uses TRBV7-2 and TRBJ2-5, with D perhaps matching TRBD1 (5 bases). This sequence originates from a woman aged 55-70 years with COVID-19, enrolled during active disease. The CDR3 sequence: CASSSQRLRGRQETQYF. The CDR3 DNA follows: TGTGCCAGCAGCTCCCAACGACTTAGGGGTCGCCAAGAGACCCAGTACTTC.